These T cell receptor beta chains were read from a single sample in a study of blood T cell repertoires in COVID-19. Method: immunoSEQ multiplex PCR; TCRdb's copy keeps in-frame clones and lacks some. Of some 240,000 clones in the sample, around 84% were seen once. Source material: PBMCs or T cells enriched from blood (not recorded which). All receptors derive from a man younger than 45 with acute COVID-19. Each CDR3 is given with its conserved first and last residue. D genes are given only for firm matches. Some rows have no size entry. The others give once, few or many, or a class for an expanded clone.

CDR3 DNA: TGTGCCACCAGTGAGCCTGGGACAGGGGGTCACAATGAGCAGTTCTTC
CDR3 protein: CATSEPGTGGHNEQFF
J gene: TRBJ2-1
D gene: TRBD1
V gene: TRBV24-1
clone size: -

CDR3 DNA: TGTGCCAGCAGACACCCTCCCACTGAAGCTTTCTTT
CDR3 protein: CASRHPPTEAFF
J gene: TRBJ1-1
D gene: -
V gene: TRBV6-6
clone size: -

CDR3 DNA: TGTGCCAGCAGCTTAGGGGGGGGAACCACTGAAGCTTTCTTT
CDR3 protein: CASSLGGGTTEAFF
J gene: TRBJ1-1
D gene: -
V gene: TRBV11-2
clone size: few

CDR3 DNA: TGTGCCAGTACCGACCGGGACAGGGCTGAGCAGTTCTTC
CDR3 protein: CASTDRDRAEQFF
J gene: TRBJ2-1
D gene: TRBD1
V gene: TRBV19
clone size: -

CDR3 DNA: TGTGCCAGCAGCAAACCCGGACAGGGGGCGATCAATGAGCAGTTCTTC
CDR3 protein: CASSKPGQGAINEQFF
J gene: TRBJ2-1
D gene: TRBD1
V gene: TRBV6-2/TRBV6-3
clone size: -

CDR3 DNA: TGTGCCACTAAAAGGGGAAGCTCCTACAATGAGCAGTTCTTC
CDR3 protein: CATKRGSSYNEQFF
J gene: TRBJ2-1
D gene: -
V gene: TRBV7-8
clone size: -

CDR3 DNA: TGTGCCAGCAGCTTAAGGGACAGGGGCCCCTCCTATGGCTACACCTTC
CDR3 protein: CASSLRDRGPSYGYTF
J gene: TRBJ1-2
D gene: TRBD1
V gene: TRBV7-9
clone size: -

CDR3 DNA: TGCGCCAGCAGATTTCAGGGGGCCGATACGCAGTATTTT
CDR3 protein: CASRFQGADTQYF
J gene: TRBJ2-3
D gene: TRBD1
V gene: TRBV5-1
clone size: once

CDR3 DNA: TGTGCCACCAGTGACCCGAGCGGGGGCGTCTACAATGAGCAGTTCTTC
CDR3 protein: CATSDPSGGVYNEQFF
J gene: TRBJ2-1
D gene: TRBD2
V gene: TRBV24-1
clone size: -

CDR3 DNA: TGTGCCAGCAGCTTAGACTGGCTAGCGGGCAGGGGAACCGGGGAGCTGTTTTTT
CDR3 protein: CASSLDWLAGRGTGELFF
J gene: TRBJ2-2
D gene: TRBD2
V gene: TRBV7-6
clone size: -

CDR3 DNA: TGTGCCAGCAGCCCGGGGCAGGGGGCGCGCATAGGTGGCTACACCTTC
CDR3 protein: CASSPGQGARIGGYTF
J gene: TRBJ1-2
D gene: TRBD1
V gene: TRBV5-8
clone size: -

CDR3 DNA: TGTGCCAGCAGCCAAGATACCAGGGGACCCCTCCACTTT
CDR3 protein: CASSQDTRGPLHF
J gene: TRBJ1-6
D gene: -
V gene: TRBV3-1/TRBV3-2
clone size: -

CDR3 DNA: TGTGCCAGCAGTGAAGGAACAGGGGGCTACACCTTC
CDR3 protein: CASSEGTGGYTF
J gene: TRBJ1-2
D gene: -
V gene: TRBV2
clone size: -

CDR3 DNA: TGTGCCAGTAGTACTTCGCTAGCGGGTACCGGGGAGCTGTTTTTT
CDR3 protein: CASSTSLAGTGELFF
J gene: TRBJ2-2
D gene: TRBD2
V gene: TRBV19
clone size: -

CDR3 DNA: TGTGCCACCAGTGATTCAGGGGGCCTGGGGGAAAAACTGTTTTTT
CDR3 protein: CATSDSGGLGEKLFF
J gene: TRBJ1-4
D gene: TRBD1
V gene: TRBV24-1
clone size: -

CDR3 DNA: TGTGCCAGCAGCTCTTTGGGGGCGCGGGCTAATGAAAAACTGTTTTTT
CDR3 protein: CASSSLGARANEKLFF
J gene: TRBJ1-4
D gene: -
V gene: TRBV7-9
clone size: -

CDR3 DNA: TGTGCCAGCAGCCAGGACAGGGACACTGAAGCTTTCTTT
CDR3 protein: CASSQDRDTEAFF
J gene: TRBJ1-1
D gene: TRBD1
V gene: TRBV6-5
clone size: -

CDR3 DNA: TGTGCCTGGAAGGGCAGGGGGAAGCGGTATCTGTTTTTT
CDR3 protein: CAWKGRGKRYLFF
J gene: TRBJ1-4
D gene: TRBD1
V gene: TRBV30
clone size: -

CDR3 DNA: TGTGCCTGGACTCAACGGGGGAATCAGCCCCAGCATTTT
CDR3 protein: CAWTQRGNQPQHF
J gene: TRBJ1-5
D gene: -
V gene: TRBV30
clone size: -

CDR3 DNA: TGTGCCAGCAGCTTGTCGGGGGGAGGTAGTGAAAAACTGTTTTTT
CDR3 protein: CASSLSGGGSEKLFF
J gene: TRBJ1-4
D gene: -
V gene: TRBV5-1
clone size: -

CDR3 DNA: TGTGCCAGTAGTATAGACGGGACTCGGACGACGCAGTATTTT
CDR3 protein: CASSIDGTRTTQYF
J gene: TRBJ2-3
D gene: -
V gene: TRBV19
clone size: -

CDR3 DNA: TGCAGCGTTGTAGGGGGAGGAAACACCATATATTTT
CDR3 protein: CSVVGGGNTIYF
J gene: TRBJ1-3
D gene: -
V gene: TRBV29-1
clone size: -

CDR3 DNA: TGTGCCAGCAGCCTTCGGACAGGGGAAGGTGGCTACACCTTC
CDR3 protein: CASSLRTGEGGYTF
J gene: TRBJ1-2
D gene: TRBD1
V gene: TRBV9
clone size: few

CDR3 DNA: TGTGCCAGCAGCCTAGCGGGGGGGCTGGGCTATGAGCAGTTCTTC
CDR3 protein: CASSLAGGLGYEQFF
J gene: TRBJ2-1
D gene: TRBD2
V gene: TRBV28
clone size: -

CDR3 DNA: TGTGCCAGCAGCGTAGACAGGGATGCTGAAGCTTTCTTT
CDR3 protein: CASSVDRDAEAFF
J gene: TRBJ1-1
D gene: TRBD1
V gene: TRBV7-3
clone size: -

CDR3 DNA: TGTGCCAGCAGCTTAGAACCGCGTGAAAAACTGTTTTTT
CDR3 protein: CASSLEPREKLFF
J gene: TRBJ1-4
D gene: -
V gene: TRBV7-9
clone size: -

CDR3 DNA: TGTGCCAGCAGCTCTAATCCGACGGGAGATACGCAGTATTTT
CDR3 protein: CASSSNPTGDTQYF
J gene: TRBJ2-3
D gene: -
V gene: TRBV11-3
clone size: -

CDR3 DNA: TGTGCCAGCAGCAACGGACAGGGGGCTCTTGCTGAAGCTTTCTTT
CDR3 protein: CASSNGQGALAEAFF
J gene: TRBJ1-1
D gene: TRBD1
V gene: TRBV5-4
clone size: few

CDR3 DNA: TGTGCCAGCTCACCAACGACAGGCCCCTACAATGAGCAGTTCTTC
CDR3 protein: CASSPTTGPYNEQFF
J gene: TRBJ2-1
D gene: -
V gene: TRBV18
clone size: -

CDR3 DNA: TGTGCCAGCTCACTCGGGACTGGACGATACAATGAGCAGTTCTTC
CDR3 protein: CASSLGTGRYNEQFF
J gene: TRBJ2-1
D gene: -
V gene: TRBV18
clone size: -

CDR3 DNA: TGTGCCAGCAGCTTTGGAGGACAGATCAATCAGCCCCAGCATTTT
CDR3 protein: CASSFGGQINQPQHF
J gene: TRBJ1-5
D gene: -
V gene: TRBV5-4
clone size: -

CDR3 DNA: TGTGCCAGCAGCAGGGTGGACACTGAAGCTTTCTTT
CDR3 protein: CASSRVDTEAFF
J gene: TRBJ1-1
D gene: -
V gene: TRBV6-5
clone size: once

CDR3 DNA: TGTGCCAGCTCAGCCGTCCCCGGACTAGACCAAGAGACCCAGTACTTC
CDR3 protein: CASSAVPGLDQETQYF
J gene: TRBJ2-5
D gene: TRBD2
V gene: TRBV18
clone size: -

CDR3 DNA: TGTGCCAGCAGTAGGCAGGGGAGATATTCACCCCTCCACTTT
CDR3 protein: CASSRQGRYSPLHF
J gene: TRBJ1-6
D gene: -
V gene: TRBV28
clone size: -

CDR3 DNA: TGCGCCAGCAAAGGACAGGGACCCGGCTCACCCCTCCACTTT
CDR3 protein: CASKGQGPGSPLHF
J gene: TRBJ1-6
D gene: TRBD1
V gene: TRBV10-1
clone size: -

CDR3 DNA: TGTGCCAGCAGCGTAGCGGGAGTCACAGATACGCAGTATTTT
CDR3 protein: CASSVAGVTDTQYF
J gene: TRBJ2-3
D gene: -
V gene: TRBV9
clone size: few

CDR3 DNA: TGTGCCAGCAGACTTCTTACAGGGGAGTCGGACGGCTACACCTTC
CDR3 protein: CASRLLTGESDGYTF
J gene: TRBJ1-2
D gene: TRBD1
V gene: TRBV6-5
clone size: -

CDR3 DNA: TGTGCCAGCACGGAGCGGTCGTGGCAGTTCTTC
CDR3 protein: CASTERSWQFF
J gene: TRBJ2-1
D gene: -
V gene: TRBV2
clone size: -

CDR3 DNA: TGTGCCACCAGCAGGACCCGGAGGACGGGGAGATCTGGAAACACCATATATTTT
CDR3 protein: CATSRTRRTGRSGNTIYF
J gene: TRBJ1-3
D gene: -
V gene: TRBV15
clone size: -

CDR3 DNA: TGTGCCAGTACAGGGACGTCCAATTCACCCCTCCACTTT
CDR3 protein: CASTGTSNSPLHF
J gene: TRBJ1-6
D gene: -
V gene: TRBV28
clone size: few

CDR3 DNA: TGTGCCAGCAGCTTGACTCCGGTGGGACAGGCATTGAACACTGAAGCTTTCTTT
CDR3 protein: CASSLTPVGQALNTEAFF
J gene: TRBJ1-1
D gene: TRBD1
V gene: TRBV5-5
clone size: few

CDR3 DNA: TGCGCCAGCAGCCAAGATGAGGGCTCCAGGGGGAGAAAACTGTTTTTT
CDR3 protein: CASSQDEGSRGRKLFF
J gene: TRBJ1-4
D gene: TRBD1
V gene: TRBV4-1
clone size: -

CDR3 DNA: TGTGCCAGCAGCGACAGGTTGAATCAGCCCCAGCATTTT
CDR3 protein: CASSDRLNQPQHF
J gene: TRBJ1-5
D gene: -
V gene: TRBV27
clone size: -

CDR3 DNA: TGTGCCACCAGCAGGCCATCGGACAACAATGAGCAGTTCTTC
CDR3 protein: CATSRPSDNNEQFF
J gene: TRBJ2-1
D gene: -
V gene: TRBV15
clone size: -

CDR3 DNA: TGCAGTGCTAGTGGTCTAGTCTACAATGAGCAGTTCTTC
CDR3 protein: CSASGLVYNEQFF
J gene: TRBJ2-1
D gene: -
V gene: TRBV20-1
clone size: once